What follows are 32 T cell receptor beta chains derived from one specimen sequenced in a study of vaccination effects on CD4 cells after COVID-19. Sequenced by immunoSEQ multiplex PCR; TCRdb stores in-frame clones only, minus some. The table includes about 37,000 clones, 65% to 85% detected once. Subsequent to roughly 9 days of culture, CD4+ T cells were isolated. No antigen has been identified for these receptors. The sample was CD4+ T cells from PBMCs cultured without peptide, taken before COVID-19 vaccination. All receptors come from a human donor who received a COVID-19 vaccine.

The V call is TRBV4-1, the J call TRBJ1-6, with a weak D call TRBD1 (6 bases). The CDR3 extends over 15 amino acids. The germline V and J ends were trimmed by 5 bases and 8 bases, with 16 bases remaining between them. Germline loops: CDR1 MGHRA, CDR2 YSYEKL. CDR3 loop: CASSTQGKEDSPLHF. In DNA form, the CDR3 reads TGCGCCAGCAGCACACAGGGAAAGGAGGATTCACCCCTCCACTTT.

This clone turned up a few times. The CDR3 DNA is TGTGCCAGCAGCTTATCCGGACATCTACGGGGGGAGCAGTACTTC. Its translation: CASSLSGHLRGEQYF. The J gene is TRBJ2-7, the V gene TRBV11-2; D is perhaps TRBD2 (6 bases). The CDR3 extends over 15 amino acids. Germline CDR1 and CDR2: SGHAT and FQNNGV. Trimming took 2 bases from V and 7 from J, leaving 18 bases between them.

This clone was seen only a few times. The chain couples TRBV30 to TRBJ1-1; perhaps TRBD1 as D (6 bases). In germline, CDR1 is GTSNPN, CDR2 SVGIG (reference sequence). V was cut by 0 bases and J by 1 base, with 9 bases left in between. The CDR3 consists of 14 residues. CDR3 DNA sequence: TGTGCCTGGAGTGTAACAGGGAGGAACACTGAAGCTTTCTTT. Its protein product is CAWSVTGRNTEAFF.

This chain joins TRBV10-2 and TRBJ1-5, with D tentatively TRBD1 (6 bases). The CDR3 has 15 amino acids. V lost 3 bases to trimming and J lost 0 bases, with 9 bases between them. The V gene's germline CDR1 is WSHSY and CDR2 SAAADI. As DNA, the CDR3 is TGCGCCAGCAGTGACGGGGGCTATAGCAATCAGCCCCAGCATTTT. This gives the protein CASSDGGYSNQPQHF.

CDR3 region: CASTRPGYSGANVLTF. CDR3 nucleotide sequence: TGTGCCAGCACCCGACCAGGGTACTCTGGGGCCAACGTCCTGACTTTC. The genes are TRBV9 and TRBJ2-6; TRBD1 is a possible D gene (5 bases). The V gene's germline CDR1 is SGDLS and CDR2 YYNGEE. V was cut by 6 bases and J by 0 bases, with 13 bases left in between. CDR3 length equals 16 residues.

This clone was recorded once. J is TRBJ1-2 and V is TRBV2; the match to TRBD1 covers 7 bases. CDR3 size: 15 residues. The germline V gene has CDR1 SNHLY and CDR2 FYNNEI. Trimming took 4 bases from V and 4 from J; bases not matched to a gene: 9. The CDR3 bases are TGTGCCAGCAGTGCCATCCAGGGGGGACCCTATGGCTACACCTTC. As protein: CASSAIQGGPYGYTF. The full variable domain, rest sourced from reference TRBV2 and TRBJ1-2, is EPEVTQTPSHQVTQMGQEVILRCVPISNHLYFYWYRQILGQKVEFLVSFYNNEISEKSEIFDDQFSVERPDGSNFTLKIRSTKLEDSAMYFCASSAIQGGPYGYTFGSGTRLTVV.

This clone appeared a single time. The chain combines TRBV3-1 (or the pseudogene TRBV3-2) with TRBJ2-5; D may match TRBD1 or TRBD2 (5 bases each). CDR1 is LGHDT, CDR2 YNNKEL, per germline (reference sequence). V was clipped by 4 bases and J by 3 bases, with 12 bases between them. This CDR3 has 14 residues. Here the CDR3 reads CASSLAWGKETQYF. The CDR3 nucleotides are TGTGCCAGCAGCCTAGCGTGGGGCAAAGAGACCCAGTACTTC.

In this sample, this clone turned up a few times. The chain joins TRBV5-4 to TRBJ1-1; weak D call: TRBD1 (5 bases). V lost 4 bases, J lost 6 bases, and 13 bases lay in between. This CDR3 has 13 residues. Germline V gene data show CDR1 as SGHNT and CDR2 as YYREEE (reference sequence). CDR3 protein: CASSLWGIPEAFF. CDR3 nucleotide sequence: TGTGCCAGCAGCCTGTGGGGGATCCCTGAAGCTTTCTTT.

The chain joins TRBV14 to TRBJ2-7; 11 nucleotides agree with TRBD1. There are 15 residues in the CDR3. V was pared by 3 bases and J by 3 bases, with 4 bases of the junction left unmatched. Germline V gene sequence: CDR1 SGHDN, CDR2 FVKESK. CDR3 region: CASSHRTGGIYEQYF. CDR3 DNA: TGTGCCAGCAGCCACAGGACAGGGGGCATCTACGAGCAGTACTTC.

The chain couples TRBV30 to TRBJ2-2; 8 bases align to TRBD2. CDR3 length equals 17 residues. The germline V gene encodes CDR1 GTSNPN and CDR2 SVGIG (reference sequence). V shed 1 base, J shed 2 bases, and the junction held 9 bases outside the gene matches. The CDR3 DNA reads as TGTGCCTGGAGTGCCGGCCTTAGCGGGACCAACACCGGGGAGCTGTTTTTT. The encoded protein is CAWSAGLSGTNTGELFF.

This clone was seen a handful of times. The chain carries TRBV12-3 or TRBV12-4 and TRBJ1-1; 7 nucleotides match TRBD1. Losses at the gene ends were 2 bases for V and 8 bases for J; bases not matched to a gene: 5. CDR3 length: 13 amino acids. CDR3 residues: CASSLRQGGEAFF. CDR3 nucleotide sequence: TGTGCCAGCAGTTTAAGGCAGGGGGGAGAAGCTTTCTTT.

This clone was counted only a few times. The genes are TRBV2 and TRBJ1-1; D call uncertain. Trimming took off 5 bases at V and 4 bases at J, with 17 bases between the two ends. Germline values: CDR1 SNHLY, CDR2 FYNNEI. The CDR3 spans 15 residues. The CDR3 bases are TGTGCCAGCAGTAAAACGACGGCCCGCGGCACTGAAGCTTTCTTT. It translates to CASSKTTARGTEAFF. The full variable domain, completed using reference TRBV2 and TRBJ1-1, is EPEVTQTPSHQVTQMGQEVILRCVPISNHLYFYWYRQILGQKVEFLVSFYNNEISEKSEIFDDQFSVERPDGSNFTLKIRSTKLEDSAMYFCASSKTTARGTEAFFGQGTRLTVV.

V and J are TRBV27 and TRBJ1-2; TRBD1 matches 10 bases. V gave up 6 bases and J gave up 0 bases; unmatched junction bases: 7. The CDR3 spans 16 residues. Germline assignment: CDR1 MNHEY and CDR2 SMNVEV (reference sequence). CDR3: CASRRTGGISNYGYTF. The DNA of the CDR3 is TGTGCCAGCAGGAGGACAGGGGGAATTTCTAACTATGGCTACACCTTC.

The rearrangement joins TRBV4-3 to TRBJ1-3, with D hard to call. The CDR3 consists of 12 residues. Germline CDR1 and CDR2: LGHNA and YSLEER. The V end lost 0 bases, the J end lost 7 bases, and 4 bases lay between the germline ends. In nucleotides, the CDR3 is TGCGCCAGCAGCCAAGATGGCAACACCATATATTTT. It yields the protein CASSQDGNTIYF.

The CDR3 loop reads CASSIDGGYNEQFF. CDR3 DNA: TGTGCCAGTAGTATAGACGGGGGATACAATGAGCAGTTCTTC. The V and J genes are TRBV19 and TRBJ2-1; possibly TRBD2 for D (6 bases). Trimming took off 0 bases at V and 4 bases at J, with 7 bases between the two ends. CDR3 length equals 14 residues. Germline V lookup: CDR1 LNHDA, CDR2 SQIVND (reference sequence).

In DNA, the CDR3 is TGTGCCAGCAGCTTTATCGGGGGGGCGGCGGAGACCCAGTACTTC. Translating it yields CASSFIGGAAETQYF. The J gene is TRBJ2-5, the V gene TRBV7-2, with TRBD2 matching 8 bases. V lost 3 bases to trimming and J lost 5 bases; unmatched junction nucleotides: 8. Germline V gene lookup returns CDR1 SGHTA and CDR2 FQGNSA. The CDR3 spans 15 residues. Full variable domain (remainder filled in from reference TRBV7-2 and TRBJ2-5): GAGVSQSPSNKVTEKGKDVELRCDPISGHTALYWYRQSLGQGLEFLIYFQGNSAPDKSGLPSDRFSAERTGGSVSTLTIQRTQQEDSAVYLCASSFIGGAAETQYFGPGTRLLVL.

This chain links TRBV30 with TRBJ2-7; 8 nucleotides match TRBD1. The germline gives CDR1 GTSNPN, CDR2 SVGIG (reference sequence). The ends lost 7 bases at V and 2 bases at J; junction bases unmatched: 4. The CDR3 extends over 12 amino acids. The DNA of the CDR3 is TGTGCCTTAGGACAGGGCCCCTACGAGCAGTACTTC. This encodes CALGQGPYEQYF.

This clone occurred a few times. The chain carries TRBV5-1 and TRBJ1-3; 7 nucleotides match TRBD1. CDR3 size: 20 residues. CDR1 is SGHRS, CDR2 YFSETQ, per germline. The trim removed 3 bases at V and 4 bases at J, leaving 22 bases unmatched. The CDR3 loop is CASSSGRTGLQTKRGNTIYF. DNA of the CDR3: TGCGCCAGCAGCTCCGGTAGGACAGGCCTACAGACAAAACGCGGAAACACCATATATTTT.

The CDR3 spells CASSLGGKGGAGTEAFF. CDR3 in DNA: TGTGCCAGCAGCCTAGGTGGGAAAGGGGGGGCCGGCACTGAAGCTTTCTTT. This chain connects TRBV11-3 to TRBJ1-1; D might be TRBD1 (6 bases). The V end lost 5 bases, the J end lost 4 bases, and 23 bases lay between the germline ends. The CDR3 is 17 amino acids. Per germline, CDR1 SGHNT and CDR2 YENEEA.

This chain joins TRBV19 and TRBJ1-5; TRBD1 matches at 11 bases. The J segment lost 3 bases and the V segment lost 7 bases, leaving 5 bases of the junction unmatched. The CDR3 totals 15 residues. The V gene's germline CDR1 is LNHDA and CDR2 SQIVND (reference sequence). The CDR3 protein is CASITGQGDNQPQHF. CDR3 in DNA: TGTGCCAGTATTACGGGACAGGGGGACAATCAGCCCCAGCATTTT.

The CDR3 DNA follows: TGTGCCAGCAGCTTGGGGTCACAGGGCACAGATACGCAGTATTTT. The encoded protein is CASSLGSQGTDTQYF. The chain employs TRBV5-5 and TRBJ2-3; D may be TRBD1 (5 bases). The CDR3 extends over 15 amino acids. The ends were cut back, 0 bases at V and 1 base at J, with 9 bases in the middle. CDR1 and CDR2 (germline): SGHKS, YYEKEE (reference sequence). Based on the CDR3 plus reference TRBV5-5 and TRBJ2-3, the full variable domain is DAGVTQSPTHLIKTRGQQVTLRCSPISGHKSVSWYQQVLGQGPQFIFQYYEKEERGRGNFPDRFSARQFPNYSSELNVNALLLGDSALYLCASSLGSQGTDTQYFGPGTRLTVL.

V usage is TRBV28 and J usage is TRBJ1-2; D unclear. The CDR3 totals 13 residues. Trimming cost V 5 bases and J 8 bases, with 15 bases left between them. Germline V gene data show CDR1 as MDHEN and CDR2 as SYDVKM. DNA of the CDR3: TGTGCCAGCAGTCTGCGGGCGGATTGGGGCTACACCTTC. It specifies CASSLRADWGYTF.

This sequence joins TRBV5-8 and TRBJ1-5; 7 bases are shared with TRBD1. This CDR3 region has 15 residues. V was pared by 3 bases and J by 4 bases, with 7 bases of the junction left unmatched. CDR1 SGHTS and CDR2 YDEGEE come from the germline V gene. The CDR3 is CASSSRGLRNQPQHF. The CDR3 DNA follows: TGTGCCAGCAGCTCCAGGGGGTTACGGAATCAGCCCCAGCATTTT.

The CDR3 is CASSLNSLNYGYTF. DNA for the CDR3: TGCGCCAGCAGCTTGAACAGCCTTAACTATGGCTACACCTTC. The rearrangement joins TRBV5-1 to TRBJ1-2; D unclear. Germline V lookup: CDR1 SGHRS, CDR2 YFSETQ. V gave up 1 base and J gave up 1 base, with 8 bases separating them. The CDR3 is made up of 14 amino acids. Full variable domain (remainder filled in from reference TRBV5-1 and TRBJ1-2): KAGVTQTPRYLIKTRGQQVTLSCSPISGHRSVSWYQQTPGQGLQFLFEYFSETQRNKGNFPGRFSGRQFSNSRSEMNVSTLELGDSALYLCASSLNSLNYGYTFGSGTRLTVV.

The genes are TRBV6-5 and TRBJ2-7; maybe TRBD1 (7 bases). Trimming left V 6 bases short and J 3 bases short, with 18 bases between. The CDR3 length is 15 residues. Per the germline V gene, CDR1 is MNHEY and CDR2 is SVGAGI. CDR3: CASRGGQGDRYEQYF. The CDR3 DNA reads as TGTGCCAGCAGGGGGGGTCAGGGGGACCGCTACGAGCAGTACTTC.

The rearrangement links TRBV28 to TRBJ1-5; a possible D gene is TRBD1 (6 bases). The CDR3 has 16 residues. The ends were cut back, 0 bases at V and 0 bases at J, with 9 bases in the middle. Germline V gives CDR1 MDHEN, CDR2 SYDVKM. DNA of the CDR3: TGTGCCAGCAGTTTATGGGGGGCTAGTAGCAATCAGCCCCAGCATTTT. This translates into CASSLWGASSNQPQHF.

This chain joins TRBV2 and TRBJ2-7; TRBD1 matches 8 bases. The V segment lost 4 bases and the J segment 2 bases; nucleotides outside the gene matches: 4. CDR1 is SNHLY, CDR2 FYNNEI, per germline. The CDR3 is 14 residues long. The CDR3 here is CASSGQTGAYEQYF. The CDR3 coding sequence is TGTGCCAGCAGTGGTCAGACAGGGGCCTACGAGCAGTACTTC.

This clone turned up a few times. CDR3 DNA sequence: TGTGCCAGCAGCCAAGAACCCCTGAACTATGGCTACACCTTC. Protein product: CASSQEPLNYGYTF. The chain links TRBV4-2 to TRBJ1-2; D remains unclear. Germline V CDR1 and CDR2: LGHNA, YNFKEQ. V lost 0 bases and J lost 2, with 7 bases in between. This CDR3 contains 14 residues.

This chain connects TRBV27 to TRBJ1-4, with TRBD1 identical over 10 bases. The CDR3 is made up of 16 amino acids. Germline V lookup: CDR1 MNHEY, CDR2 SMNVEV (reference sequence). The J segment lost 3 bases and the V segment lost 3 bases, leaving 4 bases of the junction unmatched. The CDR3 nucleotides read TGTGCCAGCAGTTTGACAGGGGGCAAAGCTAATGAAAAACTGTTTTTT. As protein: CASSLTGGKANEKLFF.

In this sample, this clone turned up once. V gene TRBV20-1 combines with J gene TRBJ2-7; no clear D gene. The CDR3 consists of 10 residues. The V gene's germline CDR1 is DFQATT and CDR2 SNEGSKA (reference sequence). Trimming took off 5 bases at V and 9 bases at J, with 11 bases between the two ends. The CDR3 DNA reads as TGCAGTGCTGGGGAATTTGGGCAGTACTTC. It specifies CSAGEFGQYF.

This clone was seen a few times. The chain carries TRBV3-1 (or the pseudogene TRBV3-2) and TRBJ1-5; no clear D gene. The germline V gene has CDR1 LGHDT and CDR2 YNNKEL (reference sequence). This CDR3 spans 14 amino acids. V was clipped by 0 bases and J by 4 bases, with 7 bases between them. The CDR3 sequence is CASSQDTLNQPQHF. The CDR3 DNA follows: TGTGCCAGCAGCCAAGACACATTGAATCAGCCCCAGCATTTT.

This clone was recorded only once. The rearrangement links TRBV3-1 (or the pseudogene TRBV3-2) to TRBJ2-3; D might be TRBD1 or TRBD2, each matching 5 bases. Trimming removed 0 bases at V and 3 bases at J, with 22 bases between. This CDR3 spans 19 amino acids. CDR1 is LGHDT and CDR2 is YNNKEL in the germline V gene (reference sequence). The CDR3: CASSQDQRDLNTKTDTQYF. The CDR3 DNA reads TGTGCCAGCAGCCAAGATCAGAGGGACCTCAATACTAAAACAGATACGCAGTATTTT.